This passage covers 30 T cell receptor beta chains from one sample sequenced in a study of cytomegalovirus exposure and HLA in healthy donors. Researchers ran the PCR with 60 Vbeta and 13 Jbeta primers. Produced via immunoSEQ multiplex PCR; TCRdb's table is partial and in-frame only. The data hold 110,000 to 150,000 clones, with over 70% observed a single time. Sequencing was done on a sample of PBMCs. All receptors derive from a man aged 35-49 years in good health and CMV-seronegative.

The chain couples TRBV27 to TRBJ1-3; D ambiguous. This CDR3 has 15 amino acids. Deletions cut 5 bases from V and 0 bases from J, with 11 bases between. In germline, CDR1 is MNHEY, CDR2 SMNVEV (reference sequence). The CDR3 is CASSPLTNSGNTIYF. Written as DNA, the CDR3 is TGTGCCAGCAGTCCCCTTACAAACTCTGGAAACACCATATATTTT.

The chain combines TRBV9 with TRBJ1-2, with TRBD1 matching over 8 bases. CDR3 length: 16 residues. CDR1 is SGDLS and CDR2 is YYNGEE in the germline V gene. Losses at the gene ends were 4 bases for V and 4 bases for J; bases not matched to a gene: 12. The CDR3 here is CASSIGGTGLAYGYTF. CDR3 nucleotide sequence: TGTGCCAGCAGCATTGGGGGGACAGGTTTAGCCTATGGCTACACCTTC. Full variable domain (remainder filled in from reference TRBV9 and TRBJ1-2): DSGVTQTPKHLITATGQRVTLRCSPRSGDLSVYWYQQSLDQGLQFLIQYYNGEERAKGNILERFSAQQFPDLHSELNLSSLELGDSALYFCASSIGGTGLAYGYTFGSGTRLTVV.

This clone is categorized as medium-sized. The genes are TRBV10-3 and TRBJ2-5; 7 nucleotides line up with TRBD2. CDR1 and CDR2 (germline): ENHRY, SYGVKD. CDR3 length equals 14 residues. The V gene end was trimmed by 2 bases and the J gene end by 3 bases; junction bases not matched to a gene: 3. CDR3 sequence reads: CAISESGAKETQYF. CDR3 DNA sequence: TGTGCCATCAGTGAGAGCGGGGCAAAAGAGACCCAGTACTTC.

In regard to this clone: Other DNA sequences in the sample encode the same CDR3. This chain connects TRBV27 to TRBJ2-7; D perhaps matches TRBD2 (7 bases). CDR3 size: 12 residues. Trimming pared 6 bases from V and 2 bases from J, leaving 8 bases between. The V gene's germline CDR1 is MNHEY and CDR2 SMNVEV (reference sequence). The CDR3 reads CASSGGPYEQYF. In DNA, the CDR3 is TGTGCCAGCAGCGGGGGGCCCTACGAGCAGTACTTC.

The V call is TRBV4-2, the J call TRBJ1-6; a possible D gene is TRBD1 (6 bases). The CDR3 sequence is 14 residues long. V lost 4 bases to trimming and J lost 8 bases, with 12 bases between them. Germline V gives CDR1 LGHNA, CDR2 YNFKEQ. The CDR3 sequence is CASSLDRRDSPLHF. Written as DNA, the CDR3 is TGTGCCAGCAGCCTTGACAGGCGAGATTCACCCCTCCACTTT.

The chain employs TRBV6-5 and TRBJ2-5; 8 bases line up with TRBD2. CDR1 and CDR2 from the germline V gene are MNHEY and SVGAGI. Losses at the gene ends were 6 bases for V and 2 bases for J; bases not matched to a gene: 8. There are 15 residues in the CDR3. This CDR3 is CASSTIAGRQETQYF. For the CDR3, the DNA is TGTGCCAGCAGCACTATAGCGGGGAGGCAAGAGACCCAGTACTTC.

The chain joins TRBV15 to TRBJ2-7; possible D gene TRBD2, 5 bases. Looked up from germline, CDR1 is LNHNV and CDR2 is YYDKDF (reference sequence). The V gene lost 0 bases and the J gene lost 7 bases, with 16 bases spanning the gap. This CDR3 is built from 15 residues. This CDR3 reads CATSRDNSGRGEQYF. CDR3 bases: TGTGCCACCAGCAGAGATAATAGTGGCCGAGGGGAGCAGTACTTC.

The chain uses TRBV6-5 and TRBJ2-7; weak D call: TRBD2 (5 bases). Germline-derived CDR1 and CDR2 are MNHEY and SVGAGI. V shed 0 bases and J shed 2 bases, with 14 bases lying between them. The CDR3 is 16 residues long. The CDR3 nucleotides read TGTGCCAGCAGTTACTCGGATTCGGGGTACGCCTACGAGCAGTACTTC. This gives the protein CASSYSDSGYAYEQYF.

In its sample, this clone was seen a few times. V gene TRBV30 combines with J gene TRBJ2-1; 9 bases map to TRBD2. The CDR3 length is 15 residues. The V and J ends lost 0 bases and 8 bases, in that order; junction bases with no gene match: 8. CDR1 and CDR2 from the germline V gene are GTSNPN and SVGIG (reference sequence). CDR3 amino acids: CAWSVKRGAGDEQFF. In DNA form, the CDR3 reads TGTGCCTGGAGTGTCAAGCGGGGGGCCGGTGATGAGCAGTTCTTC.

This clone was detected once. The chain couples TRBV7-9 to TRBJ2-5, with a weak D call TRBD2 (5 bases). The CDR3 length is 13 residues. Trimming took 3 bases from V and 5 from J, leaving 10 bases between them. CDR1 and CDR2 (germline): SEHNR, FQNEAQ (reference sequence). CDR3 DNA sequence: TGTGCCAGCAGCTTGGCGGGCGCGGAGACCCAGTACTTC. The encoded protein is CASSLAGAETQYF. The full variable domain, with the rest looked up from reference TRBV7-9 and TRBJ2-5, is DTGVSQNPRHKITKRGQNVTFRCDPISEHNRLYWYRQTLGQGPEFLTYFQNEAQLEKSRLLSDRFSAERPKGSFSTLEIQRTEQGDSAMYLCASSLAGAETQYFGPGTRLLVL.

This sequence joins TRBV19 and TRBJ2-3, with D maybe TRBD2 (5 bases). CDR1 is LNHDA, CDR2 SQIVND, per germline (reference sequence). There are 11 residues in the CDR3. Trimming left V 6 bases short and J 5 bases short, with 6 bases between. Written as DNA, the CDR3 is TGTGCCAGTAGAAGCGGAGATACGCAGTATTTT. It specifies CASRSGDTQYF.

J is TRBJ2-1 and V is TRBV19; D is possibly TRBD1 (6 bases). The germline gives CDR1 LNHDA, CDR2 SQIVND (reference sequence). V lost 7 bases, J lost 3 bases, and 19 bases lay in between. This CDR3 is built from 16 residues. Written as DNA, the CDR3 is TGTGCCAGTAAGGTGGAAGGGGACACTCTCTACAATGAGCAGTTCTTC. Translation gives CASKVEGDTLYNEQFF.

This chain connects TRBV6-5 to TRBJ2-5; maybe TRBD1 (7 bases). Judging by the DNA end, TRBJ2-7 fits better; the J call may be wrong. This CDR3 is built from 15 residues. Germline values: CDR1 MNHEY, CDR2 SVGAGI. The CDR3 sequence: CASRRRGQNLYEQYF. DNA of the CDR3: TGTGCCAGCAGACGGAGGGGACAGAACCTTTACGAGCAGTACTTC.

This clone was seen a few times. V usage is TRBV5-6 and J usage is TRBJ2-7; TRBD2 might be the D (6 bases). V dropped 4 bases and J dropped 4 bases, with 24 bases sitting between them. Per germline, CDR1 SGHDT and CDR2 YYEEEE. The length of the CDR3 is 17 residues. The CDR3 reads CASSVGAGTFLRYEQYF. The CDR3 DNA reads as TGTGCCAGCAGCGTCGGGGCAGGGACTTTCCTGAGGTACGAGCAGTACTTC.

This chain links TRBV25-1 with TRBJ1-6; a weak D match, TRBD1 (6 bases). Trimming removed 3 bases at V and 14 bases at J, with 14 bases between. Germline V gives CDR1 MGHDK, CDR2 SYGVNS. This CDR3 has 13 amino acids. This chain's CDR3 is CASSEGYRVTLHF. DNA of the CDR3: TGTGCCAGCAGTGAGGGCTACAGGGTAACCCTCCACTTT.

V and J are TRBV5-6 and TRBJ1-1; tentative D call: TRBD1 (6 bases). This CDR3 comprises 14 residues. V lost 2 bases to trimming and J lost 6 bases, with 14 bases between them. Germline V gene sequence: CDR1 SGHDT, CDR2 YYEEEE. The CDR3 region is CASSFRSGVAEAFF. The CDR3 nucleotides are TGTGCCAGCAGCTTTCGTTCAGGGGTCGCTGAAGCTTTCTTT.

The chain has TRBV18 and TRBJ2-5, with D maybe TRBD2 (5 bases). The V gene's germline CDR1 is KGHSH and CDR2 LQKENI. This CDR3 has 14 residues. V lost 6 bases and J lost 5, with 16 bases in between. The CDR3 coding sequence is TGTGCCAGCTCGAACCAGCGGATGCCGGAGACCCAGTACTTC. Its protein is CASSNQRMPETQYF.

The V gene is TRBV7-8, the J gene TRBJ2-1; 13 nucleotides match TRBD2. The CDR3 is 18 residues long. Unmatched junction bases numbered 13, after V lost 5 bases and J lost 6 bases. Germline V gene data show CDR1 as SGHVS and CDR2 as FQNEAQ. The CDR3 DNA is TGTGCCAGCAGCCCGACTATGCGACTAGCGGGGGGAACCAATGAGCAGTTCTTC. It specifies CASSPTMRLAGGTNEQFF.

This clone has only one observation. This rearrangement joins TRBV11-2 to TRBJ2-5, with D maybe TRBD1 (6 bases). From germline, CDR1 is SGHAT and CDR2 FQNNGV. This CDR3 has 15 amino acids. The germline V and J ends were trimmed by 1 base and 1 base, with 10 bases remaining between them. The CDR3 nucleotides read TGTGCCAGCAGCTTAGGAGGGGGTCTCCAAGAGACCCAGTACTTC. This translates into CASSLGGGLQETQYF.

The CDR3 DNA follows: TGTGCCAGCAGCGCAACAGGGTTTACGGCCGAGCAGTACTTC. It specifies CASSATGFTAEQYF. The gene calls are TRBV5-8 and TRBJ2-5, with D perhaps TRBD1 (6 bases). The DNA end favors TRBJ2-7, so the J call may be wrong. Germline CDR1 SGHTS, CDR2 YDEGEE. CDR3 size: 14 residues.

The CDR3 DNA reads TGTGCCAGTAGCGGACAGGTCTCTGGGGCCAACGTCCTGACTTTC. Residues: CASSGQVSGANVLTF. The J gene is TRBJ2-6, the V gene TRBV19; TRBD1 matches at 7 bases. Germline CDR1 LNHDA, CDR2 SQIVND (reference sequence). This CDR3 has 15 amino acids. The V gene end was trimmed by 6 bases and the J gene end by 0 bases; junction bases not matched to a gene: 2.

This clone was seen just once. This rearrangement joins TRBV29-1 to TRBJ1-1, with D possibly being TRBD1 (6 bases). The CDR3 extends over 13 amino acids. CDR1 is SQVTM, CDR2 ANQGSEA, per germline. V was shortened by 6 bases and J by 2 bases, with 13 bases between the two germline ends. The CDR3 reads CSVGPGHNTEAFF. The CDR3 bases are TGCAGCGTAGGACCGGGACATAACACTGAAGCTTTCTTT.

This clone was recorded only once. CDR3 sequence: CASSSEQGYNTEAFF. In DNA form, the CDR3 reads TGCGCCAGCAGCTCGGAGCAGGGATACAACACTGAAGCTTTCTTT. The chain employs TRBV5-1 and TRBJ1-1; possibly TRBD1 for D (5 bases). Trimming pared 3 bases from V and 2 bases from J, leaving 14 bases between. The germline gives CDR1 SGHRS, CDR2 YFSETQ. The length of the CDR3 is 15 residues.

This clone has only a few counts. The V call is TRBV27, the J call TRBJ1-4, with D maybe TRBD1 (5 bases). This CDR3 spans 14 amino acids. Trimming cost V 2 bases and J 8 bases, with 12 bases left between them. The germline V gene encodes CDR1 MNHEY and CDR2 SMNVEV (reference sequence). CDR3 region: CASSLTRVGEKLFF. The CDR3 coding sequence is TGTGCCAGCAGTTTAACCAGGGTGGGAGAAAAACTGTTTTTT.

The V gene is TRBV11-1, the J gene TRBJ2-7, with 10 bases identical to TRBD1. The CDR3 is 12 residues long. Germline CDR1 reads SGHAT; CDR2 reads FQDESV (reference sequence). The J segment lost 6 bases and the V segment lost 5 bases, leaving 1 base of the junction unmatched. For the CDR3, the DNA is TGTGCCAGCAGCCGGACAGGGGGCGAGCAGTACTTC. Translated, it gives CASSRTGGEQYF.

This chain links TRBV6-5 with TRBJ1-1, with D possibly TRBD1 on 5 matching bases. This CDR3 is 14 amino acids long. The V and J ends lost 7 bases and 0 bases respectively, with 12 bases between them. CDR1 and CDR2 from the germline V gene are MNHEY and SVGAGI. The CDR3 sequence: CASTSTDLNTEAFF. CDR3 DNA sequence: TGTGCCAGCACTTCGACAGACCTGAACACTGAAGCTTTCTTT.

The CDR3 is CARSQTGTDTQYF. The CDR3 nucleotides are TGTGCCAGAAGCCAAACAGGCACAGATACGCAGTATTTT. The chain links TRBV7-5 to TRBJ2-3; the table's D call, TRBD1, has no DNA check behind it. TRBV7-5 is a listed pseudogene. The CDR3 runs to 13 residues.

V gene TRBV27 combines with J gene TRBJ2-5; 8 positions agree with TRBD2. CDR3 size: 16 residues. Germline V lookup: CDR1 MNHEY, CDR2 SMNVEV (reference sequence). V trimming: 6 bases; J trimming: 2 bases; junction bases outside the gene matches: 11. CDR3 in DNA: TGTGCCAGCAGCCCTTGGAGCGGGGGTCCACAAGAGACCCAGTACTTC. This gives the protein CASSPWSGGPQETQYF.

This clone appeared a few times. V usage is TRBV7-9 and J usage is TRBJ2-7, with 7 bases that match TRBD1. The germline V gene has CDR1 SEHNR and CDR2 FQNEAQ (reference sequence). This CDR3 comprises 16 residues. Unmatched junction bases numbered 12, after V lost 2 bases and J lost 5 bases. The CDR3 reads CASSLSETGSTDEQYF. The CDR3 DNA reads TGTGCCAGCAGCTTATCCGAGACAGGGTCGACCGACGAGCAGTACTTC.

The sample holds many counts of this clone. This chain uses TRBV6-4 with TRBJ2-3; 14 nucleotides line up with TRBD2. The trim removed 4 bases at V and 4 bases at J, leaving 1 base unmatched. CDR1 is MRHNA and CDR2 is SNTAGT in the germline V gene. This CDR3 is built from 15 residues. The CDR3 DNA reads TGTGCCAGCAGTGGACTAGCGGGGGGGCCAGATACGCAGTATTTT. Translated: CASSGLAGGPDTQYF.